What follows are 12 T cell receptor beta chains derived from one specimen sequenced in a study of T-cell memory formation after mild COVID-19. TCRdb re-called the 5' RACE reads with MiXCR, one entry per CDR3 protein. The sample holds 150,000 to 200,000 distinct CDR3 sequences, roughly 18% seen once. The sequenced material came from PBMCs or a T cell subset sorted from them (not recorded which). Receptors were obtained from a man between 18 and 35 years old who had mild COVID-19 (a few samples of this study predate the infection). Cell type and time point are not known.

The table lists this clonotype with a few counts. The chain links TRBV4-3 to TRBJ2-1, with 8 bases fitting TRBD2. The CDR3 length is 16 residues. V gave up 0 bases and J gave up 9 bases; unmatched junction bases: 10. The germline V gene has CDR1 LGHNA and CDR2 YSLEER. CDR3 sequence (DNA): TGCGCCAGCAGCCAAGATAGGAGCGGGGGAGGTGGTGAGCAGTTCTTC. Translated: CASSQDRSGGGGEQFF.

The CDR3 DNA reads TGCGCCAGCAGCTCCGGACGGGGTCGGGGCTACACCTTC. Translated: CASSSGRGRGYTF. The chain recombines TRBV5-1 with TRBJ1-2; D is unclear. V lost 3 bases, J lost 8 bases, and 14 bases lay in between. CDR1 SGHRS and CDR2 YFSETQ come from the germline V gene. The CDR3 contains 13 residues.

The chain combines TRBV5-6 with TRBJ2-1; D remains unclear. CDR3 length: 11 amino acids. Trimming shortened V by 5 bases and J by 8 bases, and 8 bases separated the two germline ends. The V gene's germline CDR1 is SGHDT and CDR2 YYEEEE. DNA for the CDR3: TGTGCCAGCAGTCGCCGGCATGAGCAGTTCTTC. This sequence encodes CASSRRHEQFF. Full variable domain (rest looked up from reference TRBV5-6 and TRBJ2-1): DAGVTQSPTHLIKTRGQQVTLRCSPKSGHDTVSWYQQALGQGPQFIFQYYEEEERQRGNFPDRFSGHQFPNYSSELNVNALLLGDSALYLCASSRRHEQFFGPGTRLTVL.

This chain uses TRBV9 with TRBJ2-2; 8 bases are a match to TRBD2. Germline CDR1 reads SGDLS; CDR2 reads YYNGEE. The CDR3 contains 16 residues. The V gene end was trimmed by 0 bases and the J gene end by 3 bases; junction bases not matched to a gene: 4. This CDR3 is CASSVEAGGDTGELFF. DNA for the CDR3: TGTGCCAGCAGCGTAGAGGCGGGGGGCGACACCGGGGAGCTGTTTTTT.

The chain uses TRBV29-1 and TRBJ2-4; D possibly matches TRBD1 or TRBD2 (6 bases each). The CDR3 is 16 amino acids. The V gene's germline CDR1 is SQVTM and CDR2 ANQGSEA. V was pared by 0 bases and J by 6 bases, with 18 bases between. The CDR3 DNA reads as TGCAGCGTTGAAGATCCGCCGGGGGCTGGAGGAAACATTCAGTACTTC. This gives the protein CSVEDPPGAGGNIQYF.

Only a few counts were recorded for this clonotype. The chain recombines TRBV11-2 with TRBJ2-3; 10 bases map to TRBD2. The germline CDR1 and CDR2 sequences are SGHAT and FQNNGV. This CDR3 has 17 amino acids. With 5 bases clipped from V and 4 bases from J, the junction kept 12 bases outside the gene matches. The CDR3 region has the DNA TGTGCCAGCAGCGTGGCTACAGCGGGGGGGCCCCCAGATACGCAGTATTTT. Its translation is CASSVATAGGPPDTQYF.

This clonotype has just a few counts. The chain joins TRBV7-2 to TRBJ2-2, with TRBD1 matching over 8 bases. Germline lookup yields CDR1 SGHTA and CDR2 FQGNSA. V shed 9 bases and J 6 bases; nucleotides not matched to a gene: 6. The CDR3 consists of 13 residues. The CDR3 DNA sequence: TGTGCCAGTATGGGACAGGTAGCCGGGGAGCTGTTTTTT. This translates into CASMGQVAGELFF.

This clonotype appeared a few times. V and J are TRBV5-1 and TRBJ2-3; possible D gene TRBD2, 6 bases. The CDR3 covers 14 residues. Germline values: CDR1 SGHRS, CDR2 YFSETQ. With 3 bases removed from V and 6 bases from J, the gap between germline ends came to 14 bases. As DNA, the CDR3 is TGCGCCAGCAGCTACGGTCTAGCGAGCGATACGCAGTATTTT. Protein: CASSYGLASDTQYF.

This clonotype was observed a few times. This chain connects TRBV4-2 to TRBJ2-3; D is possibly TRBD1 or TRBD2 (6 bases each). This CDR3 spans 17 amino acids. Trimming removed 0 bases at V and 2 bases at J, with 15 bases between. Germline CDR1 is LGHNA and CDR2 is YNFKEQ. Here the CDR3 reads CASSQDVGGFNTDTQYF. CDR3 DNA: TGTGCCAGCAGCCAAGATGTAGGGGGGTTTAACACAGATACGCAGTATTTT.

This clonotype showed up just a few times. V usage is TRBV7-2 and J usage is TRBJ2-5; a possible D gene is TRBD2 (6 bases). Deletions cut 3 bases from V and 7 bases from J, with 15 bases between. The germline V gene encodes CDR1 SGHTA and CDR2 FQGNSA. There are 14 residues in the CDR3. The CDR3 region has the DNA TGTGCCAGCAGCTTGCGGGGACCCCCAGGGACCCAGTACTTC. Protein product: CASSLRGPPGTQYF. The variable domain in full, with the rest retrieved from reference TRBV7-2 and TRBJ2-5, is GAGVSQSPSNKVTEKGKDVELRCDPISGHTALYWYRQSLGQGLEFLIYFQGNSAPDKSGLPSDRFSAERTGGSVSTLTIQRTQQEDSAVYLCASSLRGPPGTQYFGPGTRLLVL.

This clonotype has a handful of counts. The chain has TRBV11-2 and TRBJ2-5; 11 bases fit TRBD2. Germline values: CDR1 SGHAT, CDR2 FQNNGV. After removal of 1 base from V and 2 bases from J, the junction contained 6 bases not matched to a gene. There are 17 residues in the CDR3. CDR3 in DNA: TGTGCCAGCAGCTTAGTTCGGTCTAGCGGGGGGCAAGAGACCCAGTACTTC. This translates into CASSLVRSSGGQETQYF.

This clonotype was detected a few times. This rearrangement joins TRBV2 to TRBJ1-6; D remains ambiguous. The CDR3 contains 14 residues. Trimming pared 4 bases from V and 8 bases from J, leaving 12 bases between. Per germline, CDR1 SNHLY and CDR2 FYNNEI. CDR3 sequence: CASSVWQVDSPLHF. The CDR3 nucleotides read TGTGCCAGCAGTGTCTGGCAGGTGGATTCACCCCTCCACTTT. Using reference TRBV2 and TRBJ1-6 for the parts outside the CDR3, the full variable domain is EPEVTQTPSHQVTQMGQEVILRCVPISNHLYFYWYRQILGQKVEFLVSFYNNEISEKSEIFDDQFSVERPDGSNFTLKIRSTKLEDSAMYFCASSVWQVDSPLHFGNGTRLTVT.